This T cell receptor (beta chain) was profiled in a study of cytomegalovirus exposure and HLA in healthy donors. Study observations and caveats: Other equally common chains were less clonally expanded than HLA-associated TCR beta chains, a later analysis showed. V- and J-gene trimming of TCR beta was linked (in a later analysis) to a missense DCLRE1C variant.

This clone was seen only once. Its cognate antigen is unknown. 60 Vbeta and 13 Jbeta primers were used in PCR. Some clones are missing from TCRdb's copy, which holds only in-frame ones; the method was immunoSEQ multiplex PCR. The data contain some 130,000 clones, approximately 61% of them singletons. Input material: PBMCs. The receptor was derived from a human donor in good health.

CDR3 DNA: TGTGCCACCAGCAGAGATCCGGTGTCTTCTGGAAACACCATATATTTT. It specifies CATSRDPVSSGNTIYF. The rearrangement joins TRBV15 to TRBJ1-3; the D is unclear. The length of the CDR3 is 16 residues. Germline lookup yields CDR1 LNHNV and CDR2 YYDKDF (reference sequence). Trimming took 0 bases from V and 1 from J, leaving 10 bases between them.